This is a list of T cell receptor beta chains from one sample in a study of cytomegalovirus exposure and HLA in healthy donors. Profiling relied on immunoSEQ multiplex PCR, and the TCRdb table lists in-frame clones only, not all of them. The sample has 150,000 to 200,000 clones; around 80% are singletons. The sequencing sample was made of PBMCs. The receptor source for this set is a man aged 30-40 years in good health and CMV-seropositive. CDR3s include the opening cysteine and the closing phenylalanine or tryptophan. The D gene is left open where the match is weak. Where a row states a size, it is once, few, many or the class of an expanded clone; other rows omit it.

d_call,clone_size,j_call,v_call,cdr3_nt,cdr3_aa
TRBD2,-,TRBJ2-5,TRBV5-1,TGCGCCAGCAGTCCCGGGACTAGCGGGGGAATCCAAGAGACCCAGTACTTC,CASSPGTSGGIQETQYF
TRBD2,-,TRBJ2-3,TRBV25-1,TGTGCCAGCAGTGAATCAGGGGAGGTAGCGGGAGACGCAGATACGCAGTATTTT,CASSESGEVAGDADTQYF
TRBD1,-,TRBJ2-5,TRBV5-5,TGTGCCAGCAGCCTTGGACAGGGGGAGACCCAGTACTTC,CASSLGQGETQYF
-,-,TRBJ2-1,TRBV6-1,TGTGCCTCCTACCCGACGGCTAGCTTTTGGAATGAGCAGTTCTTC,CASYPTASFWNEQFF
TRBD1,-,TRBJ2-5,TRBV7-7,TGTGCCAGCAGCCCTTACAGGGGGGAGACCCAGTACTTC,CASSPYRGETQYF
-,-,TRBJ2-6,TRBV27,TGTGCCAGCAGTTTATCCGGGGGCTCTGGGGCCAACGTCCTGACTTTC,CASSLSGGSGANVLTF
-,-,TRBJ2-2,TRBV6-5,TGTGCCAGCAGTTACAGCTCGAACACCGGGGAGCTGTTTTTT,CASSYSSNTGELFF
TRBD1,-,TRBJ1-6,TRBV7-8,TGTGCCAGCAGCTTCGGACTGACCGGGACAGGGCGTCGGCGTCCTTCACCCCTCCACTTT,CASSFGLTGTGRRRPSPLHF
-,-,TRBJ1-5,TRBV2,TGTGCCAGCAGTGAAGTATCGGGTCGGAACAATCAGCCCCAGCATTTT,CASSEVSGRNNQPQHF
TRBD2,-,TRBJ2-2,TRBV7-9,TGTGCCAGCAGCCCAGTAGCGGGACGTACCGGGGAGCTGTTTTTT,CASSPVAGRTGELFF
-,-,TRBJ2-2,TRBV10-1,TGCGCCAGCAGTCCCGGGACACATGTCACCGGGGAGCTGTTTTTT,CASSPGTHVTGELFF
TRBD1,-,TRBJ1-4,TRBV19,TGTGCCAGTAGTTCCTGGCAGGGGGCAACTAATGAAAAACTGTTTTTT,CASSSWQGATNEKLFF
TRBD1,few,TRBJ2-1,TRBV9,TGTGCCAGCAGCTCCGGACAGGGGTCCTACAATGAGCAGTTCTTC,CASSSGQGSYNEQFF
TRBD1,-,TRBJ1-1,TRBV2,TGTGCCAGCAGTAGGGACAGGGGGTGGACTGAAGCTTTCTTT,CASSRDRGWTEAFF
TRBD2,-,TRBJ2-1,TRBV5-1,TGCGCCAGCAGTGCCGCGGGAGTCGAGTGGGATAATGAGCAGTTCTTC,CASSAAGVEWDNEQFF
-,-,TRBJ1-1,TRBV7-2,TGTGCCAGCAGCCGCAGGGGACCAACAAACACTGAAGCTTTCTTT,CASSRRGPTNTEAFF
TRBD2,-,TRBJ2-3,TRBV5-1,TGCGCCAGCAGCTTGGGAGCGGGAGGACGCACAGATACGCAGTATTTT,CASSLGAGGRTDTQYF
TRBD1,-,TRBJ1-1,TRBV2,TGTGCCAGCAGTGTTAGGGGCCAGGGGGGCACTGAAGCTTTCTTT,CASSVRGQGGTEAFF
-,few,TRBJ1-5,TRBV4-1,TGCGCCAGCAGCCAAGATTCAGGGTATAGCAATCAGCCCCAGCATTTT,CASSQDSGYSNQPQHF
TRBD1,-,TRBJ1-1,TRBV16,TGTGCCAGCAGCCAATCCCAGGGGGCAGGGACTGAAGCTTTCTTT,CASSQSQGAGTEAFF
-,-,TRBJ2-5,TRBV27,TGTGCCAGCAGTTTCACTGCTCAAGAGACCCAGTACTTC,CASSFTAQETQYF
TRBD1,few,TRBJ1-5,TRBV2,TGTGCCAGCAGACAGGGGGGATCATACAATCAGCCCCAGCATTTT,CASRQGGSYNQPQHF
-,once,TRBJ2-7,TRBV19,TGTGCCAGTAGTATATCACTCCGGGCCAGGGCTTACGAGCAGTACTTC,CASSISLRARAYEQYF
TRBD2,-,TRBJ2-5,TRBV9,TGTGCCAGCAGCGCCGGGACTAGCGGGGAGACCCAGTACTTC,CASSAGTSGETQYF
-,once,TRBJ1-3,TRBV13,TGTGCCAGCAGCTTAACCCTACAGGGTTCTAGAAACACCATATATTTT,CASSLTLQGSRNTIYF
TRBD1,-,TRBJ2-3,TRBV11-3,TGTGCCAGCAGCAGACAGGGGAACACAGATACGCAGTATTTT,CASSRQGNTDTQYF
TRBD2,-,TRBJ2-1,TRBV19,TGTGCCAGTAGTAGAACTAGCGGGAGGGTAGGAGAGCAGTTCTTC,CASSRTSGRVGEQFF
TRBD1,-,TRBJ1-1,TRBV6-5,TGTGCCAGCAGTTGGACAGGGGGCACTGAAGCTTTCTTT,CASSWTGGTEAFF
-,few,TRBJ2-1,TRBV19,TGTGCCAGTAAGGCAGGGCGTTTCTACAATGAGCAGTTCTTC,CASKAGRFYNEQFF
-,-,TRBJ2-5,TRBV6-5,TGTGCCAGCAGTTATCAGGGCCCACAAGAGACCCAGTACTTC,CASSYQGPQETQYF
-,once,TRBJ1-1,TRBV5-1,TGCGCCAGCAGCTCGACCGGGGGGCGAGGCACTGAAGCTTTCTTT,CASSSTGGRGTEAFF
TRBD1,-,TRBJ2-4,TRBV7-9,TGTGCCAGCAGATTAGACGCAGGGGGCATTCAGTACTTC,CASRLDAGGIQYF
-,few,TRBJ1-1,TRBV7-9,TGTGCCAGCAGCTTAGTATCAGCAGGGGCTGAAGCTTTCTTT,CASSLVSAGAEAFF
TRBD2,few,TRBJ2-3,TRBV6-4,TGTGCCAGCAGTGACACTAGCGGGGGGGACACAGATACGCAGTATTTT,CASSDTSGGDTDTQYF
-,-,TRBJ1-5,TRBV27,TGTGCCAGCAGTTTTGCAGGTGGGAATCAGCCCCAGCATTTT,CASSFAGGNQPQHF
-,-,TRBJ2-3,TRBV25-1,TGTGCCAGCAGTGAATGGATAGGGGGCACAGATACGCAGTATTTT,CASSEWIGGTDTQYF
-,few,TRBJ2-1,TRBV11-3,TGTGCCAGCAGCTTACGTCCGGGAGTCCGCAATGAGCAGTTCTTC,CASSLRPGVRNEQFF
TRBD1,-,TRBJ2-1,TRBV27,TGTGCCAGCAGTCCTAGGACAGGGGCCGCTATTTACAATGAGCAGTTCTTC,CASSPRTGAAIYNEQFF
TRBD2,-,TRBJ2-2,TRBV15,TGTGCCACCAGCAGAACCAGACTAGCGGGGGGTAACACCGGGGAGCTGTTTTTT,CATSRTRLAGGNTGELFF
TRBD2,-,TRBJ2-7,TRBV5-1,TGCGCCAGCAACTTAGCGGGAGGGCCCTCGGGCGAGCAGTACTTC,CASNLAGGPSGEQYF
-,-,TRBJ1-1,TRBV5-1,TGCGCCAACTTGAGTTGGGGGCGCCAAACTGAAGCTTTCTTT,CANLSWGRQTEAFF